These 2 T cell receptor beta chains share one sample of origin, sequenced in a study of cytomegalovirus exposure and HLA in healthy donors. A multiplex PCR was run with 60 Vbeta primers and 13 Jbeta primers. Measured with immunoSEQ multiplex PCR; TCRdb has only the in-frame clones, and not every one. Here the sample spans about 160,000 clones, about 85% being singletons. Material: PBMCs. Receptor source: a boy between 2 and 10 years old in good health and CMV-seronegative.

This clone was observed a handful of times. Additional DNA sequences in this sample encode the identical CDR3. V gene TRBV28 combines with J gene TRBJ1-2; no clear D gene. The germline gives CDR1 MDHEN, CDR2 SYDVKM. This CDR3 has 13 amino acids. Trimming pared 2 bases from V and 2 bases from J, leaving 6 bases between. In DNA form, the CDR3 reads TGTGCCAGCAGTTTAGGGCAGAACTATGGCTACACCTTC. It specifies CASSLGQNYGYTF.

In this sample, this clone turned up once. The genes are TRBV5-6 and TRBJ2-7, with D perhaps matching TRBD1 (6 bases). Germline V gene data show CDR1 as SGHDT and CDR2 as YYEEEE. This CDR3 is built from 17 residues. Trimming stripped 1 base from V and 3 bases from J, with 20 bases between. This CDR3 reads CASSLLQGQGLIYEQYF. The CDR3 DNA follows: TGTGCCAGCAGCTTGCTTCAGGGCCAGGGGCTGATCTACGAGCAGTACTTC.